Listed here are 9 T cell receptor beta chains from one sample, sequenced in a study of OX40 agonist ivuxolimab in advanced cancers. Receptors were amplified or captured by the immunoSEQ multiplex PCR assay. The table was pulled from immuneACCESS by TCRdb, which kept in-frame rearrangements only. Such tables lose some clones; where checked, under half of the loss comes from unresolved V genes, and the rest has no known cause. The sample has about 78,000 clones on record, 84% of them singletons. The ten largest account for 2.1% of the sample. The sample in question was CD4+ or CD8+ T cells sorted from blood, obtained in a trial of the OX40 agonist ivuxolimab. These TCRs come from an adult with an advanced solid tumor such as melanoma, head and neck, liver or kidney cancer.

The V call is TRBV13, the J call TRBJ2-5; no firm D call. The V and J ends lost 5 bases and 3 bases respectively, with 4 bases between them. CDR1 is PRHDT, CDR2 FYEKMQ, per germline (reference sequence). The CDR3 spans 11 residues. CDR3 in amino acids: CASSREETQYF. The CDR3 DNA follows: TGTGCCAGCAGCCGAGAAGAGACCCAGTACTTC.

This chain links TRBV27 with TRBJ1-2; TRBD1 matches at 8 bases. There are 15 residues in the CDR3. The germline V gene has CDR1 MNHEY and CDR2 SMNVEV (reference sequence). Unmatched junction bases numbered 6, after V lost 2 bases and J lost 4 bases. CDR3 sequence reads: CASSLVGQGPYGYTF. Here the CDR3 DNA reads TGTGCCAGCAGTTTAGTAGGACAGGGACCCTATGGCTACACCTTC.

The gene calls are TRBV5-1 and TRBJ2-2; D assignment may be TRBD1 or TRBD2 (5 bases each). Trimming took 3 bases from V and 8 from J, leaving 17 bases between them. CDR1 SGHRS and CDR2 YFSETQ come from the germline V gene. The CDR3 is made up of 15 amino acids. In nucleotides, the CDR3 is TGCGCCAGCAGCTGGGGGACCGTCGGTATAGGGGAGCTGTTTTTT. It specifies CASSWGTVGIGELFF.

The CDR3 region has the DNA TGTGCCAGCAGCCAAGTAGTCGTCAGCACCGGGGAGCTGTTTTTT. Translating gives CASSQVVVSTGELFF. V is TRBV14 and J is TRBJ2-2; no clear D gene. V shed 1 base and J shed 4 bases, with 10 bases lying between them. The CDR3 runs to 15 residues. Germline V gene lookup returns CDR1 SGHDN and CDR2 FVKESK.

CDR3 nucleotides: TGTGCCAGCAGAGGACGAAATCGGGATTCACCCCTCCACTTT. Encoded protein: CASRGRNRDSPLHF. This chain joins TRBV27 and TRBJ1-6, with D hard to call. The CDR3 runs to 14 residues. Trimming shortened V by 6 bases and J by 8 bases, and 14 bases separated the two germline ends. The germline gives CDR1 MNHEY, CDR2 SMNVEV (reference sequence).

V gene TRBV2 combines with J gene TRBJ1-5, with D maybe TRBD1 (5 bases). CDR1 and CDR2 from the germline V gene are SNHLY and FYNNEI. This CDR3 region has 15 residues. The V and J ends lost 6 bases and 4 bases respectively, with 16 bases between them. The CDR3 sequence: CASSPQGVGNQPQHF. CDR3 DNA sequence: TGTGCCAGCAGCCCGCAAGGGGTTGGGAATCAGCCCCAGCATTTT.

The CDR3 nucleotides are TGTGCCAGCCGACTAGCGGGGGGGCCTGGAGGGGAGCTGTTTTTT. Its protein is CASRLAGGPGGELFF. The rearrangement links TRBV27 to TRBJ2-2; 14 bases match TRBD2. The CDR3 contains 15 residues. V shed 8 bases, J shed 8 bases, and the junction held 7 bases outside the gene matches. Germline values: CDR1 MNHEY, CDR2 SMNVEV (reference sequence).

In its sample, this clone was seen a few times. The chain couples TRBV4-1 to TRBJ2-2; 10 bases are shared with TRBD2. The CDR3 sequence is 16 residues long. Germline V gene lookup returns CDR1 MGHRA and CDR2 YSYEKL. The V segment lost 4 bases and the J segment 6 bases; nucleotides outside the gene matches: 8. CDR3 in DNA: TGCGCCAGCAGCCCCATACCTAGCGGGAGAGCCGGGGAGCTGTTTTTT. This translates into CASSPIPSGRAGELFF.

V gene TRBV4-3 combines with J gene TRBJ1-2; possibly TRBD1 for D (6 bases). Germline CDR1 is LGHNA and CDR2 is YSLEER. With 5 bases removed from V and 4 bases from J, the gap between germline ends came to 20 bases. The CDR3 sequence is 16 residues long. CDR3 in amino acids: CASSSRPLGGGYGYTF. The CDR3 DNA is TGCGCCAGCAGCTCCCGCCCTCTGGGGGGCGGCTATGGCTACACCTTC.